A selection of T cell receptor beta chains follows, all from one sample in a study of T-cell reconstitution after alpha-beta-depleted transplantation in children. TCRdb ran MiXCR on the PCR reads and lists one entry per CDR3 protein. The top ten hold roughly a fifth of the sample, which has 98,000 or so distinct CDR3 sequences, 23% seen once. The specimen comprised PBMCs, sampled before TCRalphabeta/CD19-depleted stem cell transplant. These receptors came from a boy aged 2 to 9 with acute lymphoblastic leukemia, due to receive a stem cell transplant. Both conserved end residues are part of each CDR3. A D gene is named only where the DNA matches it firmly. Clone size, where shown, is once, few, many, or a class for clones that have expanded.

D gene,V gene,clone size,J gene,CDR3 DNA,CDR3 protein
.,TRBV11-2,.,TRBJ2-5,TGTGCCAGCAGCTTAGTTGGCGGAGTTCAGACCCAGTACTTC,CASSLVGGVQTQYF
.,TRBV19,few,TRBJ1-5,TGTGCCAGTAGTATAAGTTGGGGGGCCCGTCAGCCCCAGCATTTT,CASSISWGARQPQHF
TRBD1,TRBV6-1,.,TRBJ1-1,TGTGCCAGCAGTGAACAACAGGGGTACACTGAAGCTTTCTTT,CASSEQQGYTEAFF
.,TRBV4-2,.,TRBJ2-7,TGTGCCAGCAGCCAAGGGGCATTGTGGGGAGGGGGGTACGAGCAGTACTTC,CASSQGALWGGGYEQYF
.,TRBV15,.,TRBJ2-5,TGTGCCACCAGCAGAGGTCTCGGAGATCAAGAGACCCAGTACTTC,CATSRGLGDQETQYF
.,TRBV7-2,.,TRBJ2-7,TGTGCCAGCAGCTTAGCCACAGGGTCTTACGAGCAGTACTTC,CASSLATGSYEQYF
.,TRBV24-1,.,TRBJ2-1,TGTGCCACCAGTGATTCCAGGGACCTAATCAATGAGCAGTTCTTC,CATSDSRDLINEQFF
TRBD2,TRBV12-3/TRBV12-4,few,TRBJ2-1,TGTGCCAGCAGTCTCGGGGGGGTTCACAATGAGCAGTTCTTC,CASSLGGVHNEQFF
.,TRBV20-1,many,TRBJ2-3,TGCAGTGCTAGAGATGAAGGTATTGGCGGAGGGGCAGATACGCAGTATTTT,CSARDEGIGGGADTQYF
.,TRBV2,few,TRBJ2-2,TGTGCCAGCAGTGTCGGGGAGATAGTAACCGGGGAGCTGTTTTTT,CASSVGEIVTGELFF
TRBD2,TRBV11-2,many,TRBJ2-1,TGTGCCAGCAGTACTAGCGGAGGGGCAGGTGAGCAGTTCTTC,CASSTSGGAGEQFF
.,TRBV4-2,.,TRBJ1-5,TGTGCCAGCAGCCAAGATCCCGACGATCACCAGCATTTT,CASSQDPDDHQHF
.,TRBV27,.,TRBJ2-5,TGTGCCAGCAGTTTAGCTTGGCGGAGGGGTCTGGAGACCCAGTACTTC,CASSLAWRRGLETQYF
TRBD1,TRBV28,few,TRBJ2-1,TGTGCCAGCAAAGGGACAGGGGGAAACAATGAGCAGTTCTTC,CASKGTGGNNEQFF
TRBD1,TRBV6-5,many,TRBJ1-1,TGTGCCAGCAGTTATTATAGCCCGACAGGGGTGAACACTGAAGCTTTCTTT,CASSYYSPTGVNTEAFF
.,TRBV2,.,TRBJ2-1,TGTGCCAGCAGTGAAGTGTCGGTGAAGTTCTTC,CASSEVSVKFF
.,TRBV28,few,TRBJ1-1,TGTGCCAGCATCAGGAACACTGAAGCTTTCTTT,CASIRNTEAFF
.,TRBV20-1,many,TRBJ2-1,TGCAGTGCTAGGGGGCGGGCGGAGAACTACAATGAGCAGTTCTTC,CSARGRAENYNEQFF